This record concerns one TCR beta chain sequence. The data derive from a study of blood T cell repertoires in COVID-19. About the study: Whether acute or convalescent, the COVID-19 samples came from the United States, Italy and Spain. Sample material is recorded as cDNA or gDNA derived from T cells, B-cell-depleted T cells, or PBMCs.

The J segment lost 5 bases and the V segment lost 1 base, leaving 6 bases of the junction unmatched. CDR1 SGHNT and CDR2 YYREEE come from the germline V gene (reference sequence). The CDR3 loop spans 15 amino acids. Per the original data handling: Reference gene primer amplification gave nucleated cell count estimates. Sequencing was performed with immunoSEQ multiplex PCR; in TCRdb, only in-frame clones are kept and a portion is missing. V, J and clone size reflect that table, while D and trimming were determined from the DNA. The sample carries approximately 250,000 clones, 85% to 90% recorded once.

The rearrangement joins TRBV5-4 to TRBJ2-1, with TRBD2 matching 7 bases. The sequencing sample was made of peripheral blood. The TCR was taken from a young man with active or convalescent COVID-19. The CDR3, as DNA: TGTGCCAGCAGCTTGTTCCTAGCGGATAACAATGAGCAGTTCTTC. It translates to CASSLFLADNNEQFF. Drawing the rest from reference TRBV5-4 and TRBJ2-1, the complete variable domain is ETGVTQSPTHLIKTRGQQVTLRCSSQSGHNTVSWYQQALGQGPQFIFQYYREEENGRGNFPPRFSGLQFPNYSSELNVNALELDDSALYLCASSLFLADNNEQFFGPGTRLTVL.